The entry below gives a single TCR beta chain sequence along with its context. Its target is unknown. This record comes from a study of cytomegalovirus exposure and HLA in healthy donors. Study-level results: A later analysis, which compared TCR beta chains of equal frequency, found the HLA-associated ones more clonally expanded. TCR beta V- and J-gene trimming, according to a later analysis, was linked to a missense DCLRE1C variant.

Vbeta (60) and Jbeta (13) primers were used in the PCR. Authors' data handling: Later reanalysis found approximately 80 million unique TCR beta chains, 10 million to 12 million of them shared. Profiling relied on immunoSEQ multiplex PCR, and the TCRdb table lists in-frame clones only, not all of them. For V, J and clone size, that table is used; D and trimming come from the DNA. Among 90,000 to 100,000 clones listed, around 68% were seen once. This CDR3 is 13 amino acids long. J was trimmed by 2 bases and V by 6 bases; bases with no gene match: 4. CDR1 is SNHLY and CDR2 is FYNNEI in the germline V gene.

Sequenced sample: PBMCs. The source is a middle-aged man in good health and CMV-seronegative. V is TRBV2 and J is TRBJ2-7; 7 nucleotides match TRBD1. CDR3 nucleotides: TGTGCCAGCAGATTGACAGGGACCTACGAGCAGTACTTC. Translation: CASRLTGTYEQYF.